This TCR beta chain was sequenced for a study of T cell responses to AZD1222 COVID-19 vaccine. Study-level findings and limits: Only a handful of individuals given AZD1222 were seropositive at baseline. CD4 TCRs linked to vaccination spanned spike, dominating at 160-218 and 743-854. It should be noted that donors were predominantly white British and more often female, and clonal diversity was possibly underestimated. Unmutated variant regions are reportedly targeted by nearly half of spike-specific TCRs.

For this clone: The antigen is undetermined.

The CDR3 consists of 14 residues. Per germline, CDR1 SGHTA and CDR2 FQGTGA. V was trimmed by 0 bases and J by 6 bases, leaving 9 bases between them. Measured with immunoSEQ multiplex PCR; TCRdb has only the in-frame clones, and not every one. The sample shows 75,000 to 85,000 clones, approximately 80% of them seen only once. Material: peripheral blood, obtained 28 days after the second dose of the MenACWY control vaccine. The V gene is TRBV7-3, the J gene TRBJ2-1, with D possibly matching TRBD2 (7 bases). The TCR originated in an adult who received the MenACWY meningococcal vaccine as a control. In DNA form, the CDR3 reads TGTGCCAGCAGCTTAACAGGGGGGGTCAATGAGCAGTTCTTC. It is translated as CASSLTGGVNEQFF.